Listed below are T cell receptor beta chains from one sample, sequenced in a study of regulatory T cells in long-lasting Graves disease. TCRdb re-called the multiplex PCR reads through MiXCR, storing one row per CDR3 protein. The sample contains hundreds of thousands of distinct CDR3 sequences, about 15% of which appear only once. This sample also appeared in a second study, on T cells in Graves' hyperthyroidism and ophthalmopathy.

The sample here was peripheral blood mononuclear cells (PBMCs), taken at new diagnosis, from a patient treated with antithyroid drugs. The receptors here all came from a woman in her 30s with Graves disease. CDR3s include the opening cysteine and the closing phenylalanine or tryptophan. The order of the fields is J gene, V gene, D gene, clone size, CDR3 DNA, CDR3 protein. D genes are given only for firm matches. Size is omitted from some rows. Given values are once, few, many or a class for expanded clones.

j_gene: TRBJ2-1; v_gene: TRBV6-1; d_gene: NA; abundance: few; CDR3nt: TGTGCCAGCAGCCTCGGGGTGAGAGGATCTTACAATGAGCAGTTCTTC; CDR3aa: CASSLGVRGSYNEQFF
j_gene: TRBJ2-1; v_gene: TRBV28; d_gene: TRBD1; abundance: many; CDR3nt: TGTGCCAGCAGTCCGAACTCGGGGGACAGGTATCTGAATGAGCAGTTCTTC; CDR3aa: CASSPNSGDRYLNEQFF
j_gene: TRBJ2-5; v_gene: TRBV20-1; d_gene: NA; abundance: many; CDR3nt: TGCAGTGCTGGGGAGAATTACCAAGAGACCCAGTACTTC; CDR3aa: CSAGENYQETQYF
j_gene: TRBJ2-2; v_gene: TRBV2; d_gene: NA; abundance: many; CDR3nt: TGTGCCAGCAGTGAAGACTGGGCTAGCGCAGGCCACACCGGGGAGCTGTTTTTT; CDR3aa: CASSEDWASAGHTGELFF
j_gene: TRBJ1-5; v_gene: TRBV29-1; d_gene: NA; abundance: few; CDR3nt: TGCAGCGCCCTGACACCCGGCAATCAGCCCCAGCATTTT; CDR3aa: CSALTPGNQPQHF
j_gene: TRBJ2-1; v_gene: TRBV28; d_gene: NA; abundance: many; CDR3nt: TGTGCCAGCAGTTCCCCCAGTGGGGCTAGCGAAAACAATGAGCAGTTCTTC; CDR3aa: CASSSPSGASENNEQFF
j_gene: TRBJ2-2; v_gene: TRBV7-3; d_gene: NA; abundance: NA; CDR3nt: TGTGCCAGCAGCTTAATTCCCGGGGAGCTGTTTTTT; CDR3aa: CASSLIPGELFF
j_gene: TRBJ2-1; v_gene: TRBV27; d_gene: NA; abundance: NA; CDR3nt: TGTGCCAGCAGGGCTTCGTTAGGGGCCGATGAGCAGTTCTTC; CDR3aa: CASRASLGADEQFF
j_gene: TRBJ1-5; v_gene: TRBV27; d_gene: TRBD1; abundance: many; CDR3nt: TGTGCCAGCGGGACAGGATTTAACCCCCAGCATTTT; CDR3aa: CASGTGFNPQHF
j_gene: TRBJ1-2; v_gene: TRBV7-2; d_gene: NA; abundance: NA; CDR3nt: TGTGCCAGCACCACCTCGAGTTTACGCTATGGCTACACCTTC; CDR3aa: CASTTSSLRYGYTF
j_gene: TRBJ1-1; v_gene: TRBV5-1; d_gene: NA; abundance: many; CDR3nt: TGCGCCAGCAGATGGACGGCCGTGAACACTGAAGCTTTCTTT; CDR3aa: CASRWTAVNTEAFF
j_gene: TRBJ2-5; v_gene: TRBV7-9; d_gene: NA; abundance: many; CDR3nt: TGTGCCAGCAGCTCTAGCGCCATCAACGCGGAGACCCAGTACTTC; CDR3aa: CASSSSAINAETQYF
j_gene: TRBJ1-1; v_gene: TRBV20-1; d_gene: NA; abundance: few; CDR3nt: TGCAGTGCTCTGCCCGAGGATGCTTTCTTT; CDR3aa: CSALPEDAFF
j_gene: TRBJ2-1; v_gene: TRBV28; d_gene: NA; abundance: few; CDR3nt: TGTGCCAGCAGTTTGGGGGTCCTTGAGGGGAACAATGAGCAGTTCTTC; CDR3aa: CASSLGVLEGNNEQFF
j_gene: TRBJ2-5; v_gene: TRBV4-2; d_gene: TRBD1; abundance: NA; CDR3nt: TGTGCCAGCAGCCAGGTTACAGGGGGCGTGGGGGAGACCCAGTACTTC; CDR3aa: CASSQVTGGVGETQYF
j_gene: TRBJ2-3; v_gene: TRBV11-2; d_gene: TRBD2; abundance: many; CDR3nt: TGTGCCAGCAGACGTCTAGCGGGAGGGACAGATACGCAGTATTTT; CDR3aa: CASRRLAGGTDTQYF
j_gene: TRBJ1-4; v_gene: TRBV5-4; d_gene: NA; abundance: NA; CDR3nt: TGTGCCAGCAGCGAGCAGAATAATGAAAAACTGTTTTTT; CDR3aa: CASSEQNNEKLFF
j_gene: TRBJ1-2; v_gene: TRBV4-2; d_gene: NA; abundance: NA; CDR3nt: TGTGCCAGCAGCCAAGGAGGGGACATGTTTGGCTACACCTTC; CDR3aa: CASSQGGDMFGYTF
j_gene: TRBJ2-7; v_gene: TRBV20-1; d_gene: NA; abundance: many; CDR3nt: TGCAGTGCTAGAGATGGGGAGACCCAGCTACCCTACGAGCAGTACTTC; CDR3aa: CSARDGETQLPYEQYF
j_gene: TRBJ2-3; v_gene: TRBV4-1; d_gene: NA; abundance: NA; CDR3nt: TGCGCCAGCAGCCAAATTACCACAGATACGCAGTATTTT; CDR3aa: CASSQITTDTQYF
j_gene: TRBJ2-3; v_gene: TRBV5-1; d_gene: NA; abundance: once; CDR3nt: TGCGCCAGCAGCCCAGTGGTGGGAGGTAACACAGATACGCAGTATTTT; CDR3aa: CASSPVVGGNTDTQYF
j_gene: TRBJ1-1; v_gene: TRBV19; d_gene: TRBD1; abundance: NA; CDR3nt: TGTGCCAGTACATTATCCGGGACAGGTACTGAAGCTTTCTTT; CDR3aa: CASTLSGTGTEAFF
j_gene: TRBJ2-7; v_gene: TRBV5-1; d_gene: NA; abundance: NA; CDR3nt: TGCGCCAGCAGCATAGATCCCCGTGCCTACGAGCAGTACTTC; CDR3aa: CASSIDPRAYEQYF
j_gene: TRBJ2-3; v_gene: TRBV12-3/TRBV12-4; d_gene: NA; abundance: many; CDR3nt: TGTGCCAGCAGCCTAGGGACTTCAGGAGCAGATACGCAGTATTTT; CDR3aa: CASSLGTSGADTQYF
j_gene: TRBJ1-1; v_gene: TRBV6-1; d_gene: NA; abundance: many; CDR3nt: TGTGCCAGCAGTGAAGGGGGGGGTTACACTGAAGCTTTCTTT; CDR3aa: CASSEGGGYTEAFF
j_gene: TRBJ2-7; v_gene: TRBV6-1; d_gene: NA; abundance: few; CDR3nt: TGTGCCAGCACATCCTCAGGGGGAGGCTACGAGCAGTACTTC; CDR3aa: CASTSSGGGYEQYF
j_gene: TRBJ2-7; v_gene: TRBV18; d_gene: NA; abundance: many; CDR3nt: TGTGCCAGCTCACGCGGGCCGTCCTACGAGCAGTACTTC; CDR3aa: CASSRGPSYEQYF
j_gene: TRBJ2-7; v_gene: TRBV6-4; d_gene: TRBD2; abundance: few; CDR3nt: TGTGCCAGCAGTGAGGGGCCCGTTTTCTCTAGCGGTATCTACGAGCAGTACTTC; CDR3aa: CASSEGPVFSSGIYEQYF
j_gene: TRBJ1-2; v_gene: TRBV7-8; d_gene: NA; abundance: many; CDR3nt: TGTGCCAGCAGCCCCCCTTCCCACGAGGGCTACACCTTC; CDR3aa: CASSPPSHEGYTF
j_gene: TRBJ2-7; v_gene: TRBV7-9; d_gene: NA; abundance: few; CDR3nt: TGTGCCAGCAGCTTAGGAAGGAATGGGATGGGTGAGCAGTACTTC; CDR3aa: CASSLGRNGMGEQYF
j_gene: TRBJ1-1; v_gene: TRBV28; d_gene: NA; abundance: NA; CDR3nt: TGTGCCAGCAGAAACCGGAACACTGAAGCTTTCTTT; CDR3aa: CASRNRNTEAFF
j_gene: TRBJ1-1; v_gene: TRBV4-1; d_gene: NA; abundance: many; CDR3nt: TGCGCCAGCAGCATATGGGAGGGAGTGAACACTGAAGCTTTCTTT; CDR3aa: CASSIWEGVNTEAFF
j_gene: TRBJ2-1; v_gene: TRBV7-7; d_gene: TRBD2; abundance: many; CDR3nt: TGTGCTAGCAGCCCTATCGGACTAGCGGGAGGCTTAAATGAGCAGTTCTTC; CDR3aa: CASSPIGLAGGLNEQFF
j_gene: TRBJ2-1; v_gene: TRBV20-1; d_gene: TRBD2; abundance: NA; CDR3nt: TGCAGTGCTAGAAGTAGCGGGAGCTACAATGAGCAGTTCTTC; CDR3aa: CSARSSGSYNEQFF
j_gene: TRBJ1-1; v_gene: TRBV20-1; d_gene: TRBD1; abundance: NA; CDR3nt: TGCAGTGCCACGACAGGGGGGAGTTCGGACACTGAAGCTTTCTTT; CDR3aa: CSATTGGSSDTEAFF
j_gene: TRBJ2-7; v_gene: TRBV29-1; d_gene: NA; abundance: few; CDR3nt: TGCAGCGTTGAAGCGGCAGGAGCCTACGAGCAGTACTTC; CDR3aa: CSVEAAGAYEQYF
j_gene: TRBJ2-1; v_gene: TRBV6-1; d_gene: TRBD2; abundance: many; CDR3nt: TGTGCCAGCACCGATAGCGGGAGTCGTAATGAGCAGTTCTTC; CDR3aa: CASTDSGSRNEQFF
j_gene: TRBJ1-6; v_gene: TRBV5-1; d_gene: NA; abundance: many; CDR3nt: TGCGCCAGCAGCCCAGAGCCGGGACTAAAAAATTCACCCCTCCACTTT; CDR3aa: CASSPEPGLKNSPLHF
j_gene: TRBJ2-1; v_gene: TRBV5-1; d_gene: NA; abundance: many; CDR3nt: TGCGCCAGCAGCATCGCGGGACCGGGGTACAATGAGCAGTTCTTC; CDR3aa: CASSIAGPGYNEQFF
j_gene: TRBJ2-1; v_gene: TRBV28; d_gene: NA; abundance: few; CDR3nt: TGTGCCAGCAGCTCTTTGGGTGGAAAGGTTGAGCAGTTCTTC; CDR3aa: CASSSLGGKVEQFF
j_gene: TRBJ2-5; v_gene: TRBV28; d_gene: TRBD1; abundance: many; CDR3nt: TGTGCCAGCAGCTTAGGGGGCTGGGAGACCCAGTACTTC; CDR3aa: CASSLGGWETQYF
j_gene: TRBJ2-1; v_gene: TRBV6-5; d_gene: NA; abundance: many; CDR3nt: TGTGCCAGCAGTTACCTGGCTAACACCTACAATGAGCAGTTCTTC; CDR3aa: CASSYLANTYNEQFF
j_gene: TRBJ2-7; v_gene: TRBV20-1; d_gene: TRBD1; abundance: many; CDR3nt: TGCAGTGCTAGACGGACAGGGGCAGAGGTCGAGCAGTACTTC; CDR3aa: CSARRTGAEVEQYF
j_gene: TRBJ2-1; v_gene: TRBV6-1; d_gene: NA; abundance: many; CDR3nt: TGTGCCAGCAGACTACGAACACGGAATGAGCAGTTCTTC; CDR3aa: CASRLRTRNEQFF
j_gene: TRBJ1-2; v_gene: TRBV7-3; d_gene: TRBD1; abundance: NA; CDR3nt: TGTGCCAGCAGCTTCGGTGGGACAGGGGGCGACTACACCTTC; CDR3aa: CASSFGGTGGDYTF
j_gene: TRBJ1-2; v_gene: TRBV27; d_gene: NA; abundance: many; CDR3nt: TGTGCCAGCAAGATCGGACTCGAGGGGGATGGCTACACCTTC; CDR3aa: CASKIGLEGDGYTF
j_gene: TRBJ2-1; v_gene: TRBV25-1; d_gene: NA; abundance: NA; CDR3nt: TGTGCCAGCAGTTTCCGCTCGGGAGCTCGAGGAGGGGATGATGAGCAGTTCTTC; CDR3aa: CASSFRSGARGGDDEQFF
j_gene: TRBJ2-1; v_gene: TRBV20-1; d_gene: TRBD1; abundance: few; CDR3nt: TGCAGTGCTAGAACAGGGGAACAGGGGCAGTTCTTC; CDR3aa: CSARTGEQGQFF
j_gene: TRBJ2-5; v_gene: TRBV28; d_gene: TRBD2; abundance: many; CDR3nt: TGTGCCAGCAGGCGACCGGGACTAGCGGGATTCCGGGAGACCCAGTACTTC; CDR3aa: CASRRPGLAGFRETQYF
j_gene: TRBJ1-1; v_gene: TRBV3-1; d_gene: NA; abundance: NA; CDR3nt: TGTGCCAGCAGCCAAACCGTAGGTGAAGCTTGCTTT; CDR3aa: CASSQTVGEACF
j_gene: TRBJ2-3; v_gene: TRBV12-3/TRBV12-4; d_gene: NA; abundance: many; CDR3nt: TGTGCCAGCAGTTTGGGTAGTGGCCCAGATACGCAGTATTTT; CDR3aa: CASSLGSGPDTQYF
j_gene: TRBJ2-3; v_gene: TRBV6-2/TRBV6-3; d_gene: NA; abundance: many; CDR3nt: TGTGCCAGCAGTTACCTTCACGTACCCACAGATACGCAGTATTTT; CDR3aa: CASSYLHVPTDTQYF
j_gene: TRBJ2-5; v_gene: TRBV12-3/TRBV12-4; d_gene: TRBD1; abundance: few; CDR3nt: TGTGCCAGCAGTCGACAGGGGGTGCGTGAGACCCAGTACTTC; CDR3aa: CASSRQGVRETQYF
j_gene: TRBJ2-5; v_gene: TRBV7-9; d_gene: NA; abundance: many; CDR3nt: TGTGCCAGCAGCTTATTGGGGTGGGAGACCCAGTACTTC; CDR3aa: CASSLLGWETQYF
j_gene: TRBJ1-1; v_gene: TRBV28; d_gene: NA; abundance: many; CDR3nt: TGTGCCAGCCTTGATATTTGGGGCACTGAAGCTTTCTTT; CDR3aa: CASLDIWGTEAFF